Below, one T cell receptor beta chain is given with its context. Antigen specificity is unknown. Each donor was a Caucasian adult residing in Nashville, Tennessee. The authors divided CD4+ cells into CD45RA+ naive and CD45RA-negative memory subsets. CDR1 is SQVTM, CDR2 ANQGSEA, per germline. V shed 6 bases and J shed 4 bases, with 17 bases lying between them. CDR3 size: 14 residues. This sample is drawn from a study of shared clonotypes between healthy human individuals. The table came from immunoSEQ multiplex PCR; TCRdb's copy has only in-frame clones and leaves some out. The repertoire has roughly 2,500,000 clones, 90% to 95% of them found once; the top ten carry more than 0.35%. Regarding the study as a whole: Having only a few donors restricted how much genetic and exposure-history diversity was captured.

This TCR derives from a man between 18 and 29 years old in good health. Some clones in this sample may be carry-over from other donors' samples. J is TRBJ2-3 and V is TRBV29-1; possible D gene TRBD2, 6 bases. Source material: naive CD4+ T cells from PBMCs. Subset described: CD45RA+ positively selected. For the CDR3, the DNA is TGCAGCGTAATAGCGGTCTCCGGCCCAGATACGCAGTATTTT. Translating gives CSVIAVSGPDTQYF.